The source of this TCR beta chain is a study of cytomegalovirus exposure and HLA in healthy donors. The study, taken as a whole, reports: Per a prior analysis, the majority of TCR beta V segments were productive roughly 87% or roughly 30% of the time.

CDR3 length equals 15 residues. Trimming at V came to 5 bases and at J to 4 bases, leaving 5 bases not matched to a gene. The germline V gene has CDR1 PRHDT and CDR2 FYEKMQ (reference sequence). As concerns this clone: Antigen unknown.

Use of 60 Vbeta and 13 Jbeta primers characterized the PCR. Original processing notes: Later work found around 85 million unique TCR beta chains, with roughly 11 million shared. Data came from immunoSEQ multiplex PCR; TCRdb stores just in-frame clones and leaves some out. V, J and clone size are those of that table, while D and trimming were read from the DNA. Of around 120,000 clones in the sample, about four fifths are singletons; the top ten hold about 4%. The chain links TRBV13 to TRBJ2-1; TRBD2 matches at 10 bases. The receptor was derived from a woman aged 40 to 55 in good health and CMV-seronegative. The source material was PBMCs. CDR3 nucleotide sequence: TGTGCCAGCAGCCAGACTAGCGGGTCATACAATGAGCAGTTCTTC. Amino acids: CASSQTSGSYNEQFF. The full variable domain, rest sourced from reference TRBV13 and TRBJ2-1, is AAGVIQSPRHLIKEKRETATLKCYPIPRHDTVYWYQQGPGQDPQFLISFYEKMQSDKGSIPDRFSAQQFSDYHSELNMSSLELGDSALYFCASSQTSGSYNEQFFGPGTRLTVL.